This T cell receptor beta chain emerged from a study of blood T cell repertoires in COVID-19. Overall study context: PBMCs, B-cell-depleted T cells, or T cells were the source of the cDNA or gDNA that made up the material.

Germline V gene sequence: CDR1 SNHLY, CDR2 FYNNEI. This CDR3 region has 13 residues. The V gene lost 6 bases and the J gene lost 0 bases, with 8 bases spanning the gap. Authors' processing steps: Estimated nucleated cell counts came from reference gene primer amplification. Measured with immunoSEQ multiplex PCR; TCRdb has only the in-frame clones, and not every one. For V, J and clone size, that table is used; D and trimming come from the DNA. The repertoire holds about 80,000 clones, about four fifths seen once, with under 45% in the top ten. The sample comprised peripheral blood. The chain employs TRBV2 and TRBJ1-1, with D unclear. This TCR was recovered from a woman in her seventies with acute or convalescent COVID-19. CDR3 amino acids: CASRVTVNTEAFF. The CDR3 nucleotides are TGTGCCAGCAGAGTAACGGTGAACACTGAAGCTTTCTTT. Full variable domain (rest looked up from reference TRBV2 and TRBJ1-1): EPEVTQTPSHQVTQMGQEVILRCVPISNHLYFYWYRQILGQKVEFLVSFYNNEISEKSEIFDDQFSVERPDGSNFTLKIRSTKLEDSAMYFCASRVTVNTEAFFGQGTRLTVV.